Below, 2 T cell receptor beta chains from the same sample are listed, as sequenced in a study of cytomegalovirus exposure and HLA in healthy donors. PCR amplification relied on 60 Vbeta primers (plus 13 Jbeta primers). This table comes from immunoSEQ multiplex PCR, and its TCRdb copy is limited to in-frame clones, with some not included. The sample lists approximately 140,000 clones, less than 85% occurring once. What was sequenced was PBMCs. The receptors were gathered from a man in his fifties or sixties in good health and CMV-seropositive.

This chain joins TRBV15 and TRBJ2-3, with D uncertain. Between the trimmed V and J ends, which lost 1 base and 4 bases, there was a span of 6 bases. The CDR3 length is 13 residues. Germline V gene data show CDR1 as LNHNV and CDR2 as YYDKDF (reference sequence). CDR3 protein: CATSRAPADTQYF. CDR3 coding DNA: TGTGCCACCAGCAGAGCCCCAGCAGATACGCAGTATTTT. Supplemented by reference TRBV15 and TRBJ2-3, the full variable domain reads DAMVIQNPRYQVTQFGKPVTLSCSQTLNHNVMYWYQQKSSQAPKLLFHYYDKDFNNEADTPDNFQSRRPNTSFCFLDIRSPGLGDTAMYLCATSRAPADTQYFGPGTRLTVL.

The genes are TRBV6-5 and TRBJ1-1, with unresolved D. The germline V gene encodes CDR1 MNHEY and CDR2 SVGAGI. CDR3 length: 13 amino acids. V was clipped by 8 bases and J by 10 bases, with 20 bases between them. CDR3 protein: CASPSRRASIAFF. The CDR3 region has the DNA TGTGCCAGCCCCTCCAGGAGGGCTTCTATAGCTTTCTTT.